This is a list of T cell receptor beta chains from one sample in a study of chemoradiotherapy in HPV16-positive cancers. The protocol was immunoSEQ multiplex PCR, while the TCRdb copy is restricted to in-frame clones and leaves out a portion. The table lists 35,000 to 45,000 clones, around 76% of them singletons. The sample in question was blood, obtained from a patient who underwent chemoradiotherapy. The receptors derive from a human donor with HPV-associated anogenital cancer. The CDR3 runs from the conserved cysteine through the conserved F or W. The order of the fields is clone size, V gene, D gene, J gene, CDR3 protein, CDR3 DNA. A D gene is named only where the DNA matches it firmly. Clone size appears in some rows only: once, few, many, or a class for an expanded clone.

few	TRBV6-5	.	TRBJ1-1	CASQGNTEAFF	TGTGCCAGCCAGGGGAACACTGAAGCTTTCTTT
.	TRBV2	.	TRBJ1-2	CASSGTVSYGYTF	TGTGCCAGCAGTGGGACAGTCTCCTATGGCTACACCTTC
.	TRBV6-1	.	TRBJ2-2	CAVPGHFTGELFF	TGTGCCGTCCCGGGACACTTCACCGGGGAGCTGTTTTTT
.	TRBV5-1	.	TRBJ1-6	CASSLALVRYPSPLHF	TGCGCCAGCAGCTTGGCGTTAGTACGATATCCTTCACCCCTCCACTTT
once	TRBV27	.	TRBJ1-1	CASSEGGWTEAFF	TGTGCCAGCAGTGAAGGGGGGTGGACTGAAGCTTTCTTT
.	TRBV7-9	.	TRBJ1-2	CASSLAPGPRGDGYTF	TGTGCCAGCAGCTTAGCACCGGGGCCTAGGGGGGATGGCTACACCTTC
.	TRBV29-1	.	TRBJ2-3	CSVEVIQGDTQYF	TGCAGCGTTGAGGTTATCCAGGGGGATACGCAGTATTTT
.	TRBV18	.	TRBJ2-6	CASSEQDLSGANVLTF	TGTGCCAGCTCAGAACAGGATCTCTCTGGGGCCAACGTCCTGACTTTC
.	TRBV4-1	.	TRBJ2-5	CASSQGNRQETQYF	TGCGCCAGCAGCCAAGGGAATAGACAAGAGACCCAGTACTTC
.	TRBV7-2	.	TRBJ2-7	CASSLVPISYEQYF	TGTGCCAGCAGCTTAGTCCCAATCTCCTACGAGCAGTACTTC
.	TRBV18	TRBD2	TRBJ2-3	CASSLGLAGSTDTQYF	TGTGCCAGCTCACTTGGACTAGCGGGGAGCACAGATACGCAGTATTTT
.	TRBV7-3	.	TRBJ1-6	CASSLQGGDSPLHF	TGTGCCAGCAGCTTACAGGGTGGGGATTCACCCCTCCACTTT
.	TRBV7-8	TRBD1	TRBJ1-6	CASSLSRGGGASNSPLHF	TGTGCCAGCAGCTTATCCCGGGGAGGGGGCGCCTCTAATTCACCCCTCCACTTT
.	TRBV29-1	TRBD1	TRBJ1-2	CSGGGTGDSGYGYTF	TGCAGCGGGGGAGGGACAGGGGATAGTGGCTATGGCTACACCTTC
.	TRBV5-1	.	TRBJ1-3	CASSLVGHLSGNTIYF	TGCGCCAGCAGCTTGGTGGGACACCTCTCTGGAAACACCATATATTTT
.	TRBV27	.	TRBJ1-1	CASRGTSNTEAFF	TGTGCCAGCAGAGGGACATCGAACACTGAAGCTTTCTTT
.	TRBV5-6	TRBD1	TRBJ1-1	CASSPGQGVTEAFF	TGTGCCAGCAGCCCGGGACAGGGGGTCACTGAAGCTTTCTTT
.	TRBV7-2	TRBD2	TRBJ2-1	CASSNQRGVNNEQFF	TGTGCCAGCAGCAACCAGCGGGGGGTTAACAATGAGCAGTTCTTC
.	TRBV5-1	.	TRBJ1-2	CASSQPDSLRGYTF	TGCGCCAGCAGCCAACCCGACAGTTTAAGGGGCTACACCTTC
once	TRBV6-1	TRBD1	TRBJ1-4	CASSRTGENEKLFF	TGTGCCAGCAGTCGGACAGGGGAAAATGAAAAACTGTTTTTT
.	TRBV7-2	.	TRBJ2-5	CASREGGVRETQYF	TGTGCCAGCAGGGAGGGGGGGGTGAGGGAGACCCAGTACTTC
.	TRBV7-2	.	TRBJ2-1	CASSWTPITNEQFF	TGTGCCAGCAGTTGGACACCCATCACCAATGAGCAGTTCTTC
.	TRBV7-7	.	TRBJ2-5	CASSLGRQETQYF	TGTGCCAGCAGCTTGGGCAGACAAGAGACCCAGTACTTC
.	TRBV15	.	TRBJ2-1	CATSRALPNEQFF	TGTGCCACCAGCAGAGCGTTGCCGAATGAGCAGTTCTTC
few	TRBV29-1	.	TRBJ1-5	CSAVLVGDQPQHF	TGCAGCGCCGTTCTGGTAGGGGACCAGCCCCAGCATTTT
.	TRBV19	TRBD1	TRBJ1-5	CASVGDSSSNQPQHF	TGTGCCAGTGTGGGGGACAGTTCTAGCAATCAGCCCCAGCATTTT
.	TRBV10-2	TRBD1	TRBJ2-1	CASSRQGPTYNEQFF	TGCGCCAGCAGTAGACAGGGGCCCACCTACAATGAGCAGTTCTTC